The 22 T cell receptor beta chains in this list originate from one sample, sequenced in a study of blood T cell repertoires in COVID-19. Data came from immunoSEQ multiplex PCR; TCRdb stores just in-frame clones and leaves some out. The repertoire holds around 200,000 clones, with roughly nine tenths as singletons. Sequenced: peripheral blood. Receptor source: a woman in her forties or fifties with acute or convalescent COVID-19.

V gene TRBV10-2 combines with J gene TRBJ1-6; 7 nucleotides agree with TRBD1. The V segment lost 4 bases and the J segment 10 bases; nucleotides outside the gene matches: 13. This CDR3 comprises 16 residues. The germline V gene has CDR1 WSHSY and CDR2 SAAADI. The CDR3 bases are TGCGCCAGCAGTGGGGACAGCCCTTCCTCGGGGTCACCCCTCCACTTT. This translates into CASSGDSPSSGSPLHF.

V is TRBV7-8 and J is TRBJ2-7; D is unclear. This CDR3 is built from 11 residues. CDR1 SGHVS and CDR2 FQNEAQ come from the germline V gene. The germline V and J ends were trimmed by 5 bases and 3 bases, with 5 bases remaining between them. CDR3: CASSPNYEQYF. The CDR3 nucleotides are TGTGCCAGCAGCCCCAACTACGAGCAGTACTTC.

V gene TRBV3-1 (or the pseudogene TRBV3-2) combines with J gene TRBJ2-7; TRBD2 might be the D (6 bases). Germline values: CDR1 LGHDT, CDR2 YNNKEL (reference sequence). The CDR3 is 11 residues long. V lost 3 bases and J 6 bases, leaving 6 bases between the germline ends. The CDR3 reads CASSQGGEQYF. In DNA form, the CDR3 reads TGTGCCAGCAGCCAGGGGGGCGAGCAGTACTTC.

Notes on this clone: The germline gene is not matched at one end of the junction; a read error may be the cause. This sequence joins TRBV19 and TRBJ1-3; weak D call: TRBD1 (5 bases). The CDR3 length is 13 residues. Germline V lookup: CDR1 LNHDA, CDR2 SQIVND (reference sequence). The CDR3 nucleotides read TGTGCCTGTAGGGGCCCCTCTGGAAACACCATATATTTT. Protein: CACRGPSGNTIYF.

The gene calls are TRBV10-3 and TRBJ1-1; D is unclear. CDR3 length equals 12 residues. Deletions cut 0 bases from V and 6 bases from J, with 5 bases between. Germline V gene data show CDR1 as ENHRY and CDR2 as SYGVKD. Here the CDR3 DNA reads TGTGCCATCAGTGAGTCTTTCGCTGAAGCTTTCTTT. This sequence encodes CAISESFAEAFF.

This rearrangement joins TRBV13 to TRBJ1-1, with D tentatively TRBD1 (5 bases). Germline CDR1 PRHDT, CDR2 FYEKMQ (reference sequence). This CDR3 region has 14 residues. Deletions cut 5 bases from V and 5 bases from J, with 15 bases between. CDR3 sequence reads: CASSQGKGRTEAFF. CDR3 nucleotides: TGTGCCAGCAGCCAGGGAAAAGGTCGGACTGAAGCTTTCTTT. Using reference TRBV13 and TRBJ1-1 for the parts outside the CDR3, the full variable domain is AAGVIQSPRHLIKEKRETATLKCYPIPRHDTVYWYQQGPGQDPQFLISFYEKMQSDKGSIPDRFSAQQFSDYHSELNMSSLELGDSALYFCASSQGKGRTEAFFGQGTRLTVV.

The sample holds one count of this clone. The chain employs TRBV5-1 and TRBJ2-5, with D possibly matching TRBD2 (6 bases). This CDR3 comprises 14 residues. V gave up 4 bases and J gave up 1 base, with 11 bases separating them. From germline, CDR1 is SGHRS and CDR2 YFSETQ. CDR3 sequence reads: CASSPSGGQETQYF. The CDR3 bases are TGCGCCAGCAGCCCCTCCGGGGGCCAAGAGACCCAGTACTTC.

The rearrangement joins TRBV7-2 to TRBJ2-7; TRBD1 matches 8 bases. In germline, CDR1 is SGHTA, CDR2 FQGNSA. Unmatched junction bases numbered 22, after V lost 0 bases and J lost 3 bases. This CDR3 has 21 residues. The CDR3 here is CASSLASPGTTGAVRSYEQYF. In DNA form, the CDR3 reads TGTGCCAGCAGCTTAGCTAGTCCGGGTACGACAGGGGCAGTCCGTAGCTACGAGCAGTACTTC.

The J gene is TRBJ2-7, the V gene TRBV30; D might be TRBD2 (5 bases). The ends were cut back, 1 base at V and 3 bases at J, with 16 bases in the middle. Germline lookup yields CDR1 GTSNPN and CDR2 SVGIG (reference sequence). The CDR3 totals 15 residues. The CDR3 DNA is TGTGCCTGGAGTGAGTCCCTGGCGGAGGTCTACGAGCAGTACTTC. Translating it yields CAWSESLAEVYEQYF.

This clone was observed once. The gene calls are TRBV29-1 and TRBJ1-2; TRBD1 is a possible D gene (5 bases). The germline CDR1 and CDR2 sequences are SQVTM and ANQGSEA. CDR3 length: 12 residues. V was shortened by 4 bases and J by 3 bases, with 9 bases between the two germline ends. The CDR3 sequence is CSVGGEDYGYTF. CDR3 sequence (DNA): TGCAGCGTTGGGGGCGAGGACTATGGCTACACCTTC.

The J gene is TRBJ2-7, the V gene TRBV19, with D maybe TRBD1 (6 bases). Germline values: CDR1 LNHDA, CDR2 SQIVND (reference sequence). Deletions cut 5 bases from V and 0 bases from J, with 11 bases between. The CDR3 contains 14 residues. The CDR3 DNA sequence: TGTGCCAGTAGTTCTTACAGGGACTCCTACGAGCAGTACTTC. It translates to CASSSYRDSYEQYF.

The rearrangement uses TRBV10-2 and TRBJ2-2; 11 bases agree with TRBD1. With V trimmed by 8 bases and J by 5 bases, 10 bases remained unmatched. Germline-derived CDR1 and CDR2 are WSHSY and SAAADI. The CDR3 runs to 16 residues. CDR3 protein: CASASGTGGKTGELFF. CDR3 sequence (DNA): TGCGCCAGCGCCTCCGGGACAGGGGGAAAAACCGGGGAGCTGTTTTTT.

The J gene is TRBJ2-7, the V gene TRBV28, with 8 positions matching TRBD1. This CDR3 contains 14 residues. Looked up from germline, CDR1 is MDHEN and CDR2 is SYDVKM. The junction had 7 bases not matched to a gene; V was cut back by 2 bases and J by 7 bases. CDR3 bases: TGTGCCAGCAGTTTAGTGGGGACAGGCTGGGAGCAGTACTTC. It yields the protein CASSLVGTGWEQYF.

The chain couples TRBV10-3 to TRBJ1-3; TRBD1 matches at 9 bases. After removal of 4 bases from V and 2 bases from J, the junction contained 6 bases not matched to a gene. The CDR3 length is 16 residues. Germline loops: CDR1 ENHRY, CDR2 SYGVKD. The CDR3 DNA reads TGTGCCATCAGTGGGTTGGGACAGGGAGCTGGAAACACCATATATTTT. Translating gives CAISGLGQGAGNTIYF.

The V gene is TRBV30, the J gene TRBJ2-5; weak D call: TRBD2 (6 bases). The germline V gene encodes CDR1 GTSNPN and CDR2 SVGIG (reference sequence). This CDR3 has 12 amino acids. Deletions cut 3 bases from V and 5 bases from J, with 10 bases between. The CDR3 coding sequence is TGTGCCTGGAGGGGGGGAACGGAGACCCAGTACTTC. This codes for CAWRGGTETQYF.

CDR3 in amino acids: CASSPDTGSLFNYGYTF. CDR3 coding DNA: TGTGCCAGCAGCCCTGACACAGGGAGTCTTTTTAACTATGGCTACACCTTC. V gene TRBV6-2 or TRBV6-3 combines with J gene TRBJ1-2; D perhaps matches TRBD1 (6 bases). Trimming cost V 6 bases and J 1 base, with 21 bases left between them. Per the germline V gene, CDR1 is MNHEY and CDR2 is SVGEGT. The CDR3 is made up of 17 amino acids.

The chain employs TRBV5-1 and TRBJ1-4; tentative D call: TRBD1 (5 bases). The CDR3 is 14 residues long. From germline, CDR1 is SGHRS and CDR2 YFSETQ. The V end was cut by 4 bases, the J end by 8 bases, with 15 bases between. This CDR3 reads CASSAEQGGEKLFF. In DNA, the CDR3 is TGCGCCAGCAGCGCCGAGCAGGGTGGCGAAAAACTGTTTTTT. The entire variable domain, with the rest obtained from reference TRBV5-1 and TRBJ1-4, is as follows: KAGVTQTPRYLIKTRGQQVTLSCSPISGHRSVSWYQQTPGQGLQFLFEYFSETQRNKGNFPGRFSGRQFSNSRSEMNVSTLELGDSALYLCASSAEQGGEKLFFGSGTQLSVL.

This clone appeared once. The J gene is TRBJ2-2, the V gene TRBV9, with D unclear. V lost 0 bases to trimming and J lost 6 bases, with 6 bases between them. The CDR3 runs 13 residues. CDR1 is SGDLS and CDR2 is YYNGEE in the germline V gene. This chain's CDR3 is CASSVGQAGELFF. CDR3 coding DNA: TGTGCCAGCAGCGTAGGGCAGGCCGGGGAGCTGTTTTTT.

This clone was seen once. This chain joins TRBV2 and TRBJ2-1, with 10 nucleotides matching TRBD2. Trimming cost V 8 bases and J 5 bases; bases outside gene matches: 6. The CDR3 sequence is 14 residues long. The germline V gene encodes CDR1 SNHLY and CDR2 FYNNEI. The DNA of the CDR3 is TGTGCCAGCTTTGGACTAGCGGAGAACAATGAGCAGTTCTTC. Protein sequence: CASFGLAENNEQFF.

The chain links TRBV29-1 to TRBJ2-3; 11 bases are a match to TRBD2. The V and J ends lost 5 bases and 4 bases, in that order; junction bases with no gene match: 17. The germline CDR1 and CDR2 sequences are SQVTM and ANQGSEA. CDR3 length equals 18 residues. The CDR3 DNA reads TGCAGCGTTTCCCATCAAGGGCTACTAGCGGGGGTAGCAGATACGCAGTATTTT. This translates into CSVSHQGLLAGVADTQYF.

The V gene is TRBV11-3, the J gene TRBJ1-2; D may be TRBD1 (6 bases). V was pared by 8 bases and J by 4 bases, with 17 bases between. CDR1 SGHNT and CDR2 YENEEA come from the germline V gene. CDR3 length: 14 amino acids. As DNA, the CDR3 is TGTGCCAGCCGTCGGGGACAAGAAAGCTATGGCTACACCTTC. Its translation is CASRRGQESYGYTF.

The chain is built from TRBV29-1 and TRBJ2-6; 7 bases match TRBD1. Trimming at V came to 6 bases and at J to 4 bases, leaving 6 bases not matched to a gene. The CDR3 has 14 residues. Germline CDR1 reads SQVTM; CDR2 reads ANQGSEA. CDR3 protein: CSVVDRAGANVLTF. For the CDR3, the DNA is TGCAGCGTCGTCGACAGGGCCGGGGCCAACGTCCTGACTTTC.